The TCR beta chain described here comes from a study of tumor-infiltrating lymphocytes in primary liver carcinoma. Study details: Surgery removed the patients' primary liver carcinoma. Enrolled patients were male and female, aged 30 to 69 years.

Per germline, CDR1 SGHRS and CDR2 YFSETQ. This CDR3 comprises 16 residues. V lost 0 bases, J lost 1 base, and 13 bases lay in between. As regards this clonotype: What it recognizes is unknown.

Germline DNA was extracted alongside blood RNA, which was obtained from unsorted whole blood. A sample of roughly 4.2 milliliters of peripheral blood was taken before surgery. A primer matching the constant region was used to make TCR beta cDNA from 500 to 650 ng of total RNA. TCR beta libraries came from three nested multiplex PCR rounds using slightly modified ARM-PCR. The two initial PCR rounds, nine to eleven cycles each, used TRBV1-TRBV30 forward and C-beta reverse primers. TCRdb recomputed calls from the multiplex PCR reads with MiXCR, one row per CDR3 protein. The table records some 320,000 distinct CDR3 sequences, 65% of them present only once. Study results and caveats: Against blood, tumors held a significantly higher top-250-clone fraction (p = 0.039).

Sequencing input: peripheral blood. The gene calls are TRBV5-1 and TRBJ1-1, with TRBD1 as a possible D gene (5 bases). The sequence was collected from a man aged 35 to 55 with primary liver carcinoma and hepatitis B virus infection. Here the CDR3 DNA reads TGCGCCAGCAGCTTGGACGGCTGGACACCGAACACTGAAGCTTTCTTT. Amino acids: CASSLDGWTPNTEAFF.